A selection of T cell receptor beta chains follows, all from one sample in a study of T cell responses to AZD1222 COVID-19 vaccine. Sequencing was performed with immunoSEQ multiplex PCR; in TCRdb, only in-frame clones are kept and a portion is missing. Of 150,000 to 200,000 clones detected, around 94% appear once; the ten largest clones hold 1.6%. The specimen was peripheral blood, collected 28 days after the second AZD1222 dose. The receptors shown here come from an adult who received the AZD1222 COVID-19 vaccine. CDR3s include the opening cysteine and the closing phenylalanine or tryptophan. D genes are given only for firm matches. Size tells how often a clone was seen (once, few, many) or the class of an expanded clone, and some rows leave it out.

TRBV7-2,NA,TRBJ1-5,NA,CASSFGGNQPQHF,TGTGCCAGCAGCTTTGGCGGAAATCAGCCCCAGCATTTT
TRBV19,NA,TRBJ1-5,NA,CASSARGTQDPPQHF,TGTGCCAGTAGTGCTCGGGGGACACAGGATCCGCCCCAGCATTTT
TRBV11-2,NA,TRBJ1-2,once,CASSQGRLGLNYGYTF,TGTGCCAGCAGCCAGGGACGTCTAGGGCTTAACTATGGCTACACCTTC
TRBV5-1,TRBD1,TRBJ2-7,NA,CASRGGTGTYEQYF,TGCGCCAGCAGGGGCGGGACAGGGACCTACGAGCAGTACTTC
TRBV10-3,TRBD2,TRBJ2-1,once,CAISGRTSGENSYNEQFF,TGTGCCATCAGTGGCCGAACTAGCGGGGAGAACTCCTACAATGAGCAGTTCTTC
TRBV20-1,TRBD2,TRBJ2-7,NA,CSASSGSGFTYEQYF,TGCAGTGCTAGTTCGGGTAGCGGGTTTACCTACGAGCAGTACTTC
TRBV3-1/TRBV3-2,NA,TRBJ2-3,NA,CASSHSGLGDTQYF,TGTGCCAGCAGCCATTCGGGGCTTGGAGATACGCAGTATTTT
TRBV6-5,NA,TRBJ2-1,NA,CAIQTPTDEQFF,TGTGCCATTCAGACTCCTACGGATGAGCAGTTCTTC
TRBV11-2,TRBD1,TRBJ1-5,NA,CASSPTGFDNQPQHF,TGTGCCAGCAGCCCGACAGGGTTTGACAATCAGCCCCAGCATTTT
TRBV5-1,TRBD1,TRBJ2-7,NA,CASRGGQGTYEQYF,TGCGCCAGCAGAGGGGGACAGGGAACCTACGAGCAGTACTTC
TRBV6-5,NA,TRBJ2-7,NA,CASSYYQGGEQYF,TGTGCCAGCAGTTACTATCAGGGTGGCGAGCAGTACTTC
TRBV4-1,NA,TRBJ1-4,NA,CASSSRAGGLGNEKLFF,TGCGCCAGCAGCTCCCGAGCGGGGGGCTTGGGTAATGAAAAACTGTTTTTT
TRBV7-2,TRBD2,TRBJ2-1,NA,CASSLPSAGVGQFF,TGTGCCAGCAGCTTACCTTCCGCGGGAGTGGGGCAGTTCTTC
TRBV5-5,TRBD1,TRBJ1-1,NA,CASSEGQGSVQAFF,TGTGCCAGCAGCGAGGGACAGGGGAGCGTCCAAGCTTTCTTT
TRBV7-8,NA,TRBJ2-2,NA,CASSLRGGANTGELFF,TGTGCCAGCAGCCTCCGTGGGGGCGCGAACACCGGGGAGCTGTTTTTT
TRBV28,NA,TRBJ1-2,NA,CASSFQGRSNYGYTF,TGTGCCAGCAGTTTCCAAGGGAGATCTAACTATGGCTACACCTTC
TRBV11-3,NA,TRBJ2-2,NA,CASSSTGTPSAGELFF,TGTGCCAGCAGCTCCACCGGGACCCCGTCGGCCGGGGAGCTGTTTTTT
TRBV10-3,TRBD1,TRBJ1-6,NA,CAISETGSNSPLHF,TGTGCCATCAGCGAGACAGGGTCTAATTCACCCCTCCACTTT
TRBV3-1/TRBV3-2,NA,TRBJ1-1,NA,CASSPQTRGESRGGGTNTEAFF,TGTGCCAGCAGCCCCCAGACTAGGGGGGAATCGAGAGGTGGGGGAACGAACACTGAAGCTTTCTTT
TRBV6-6,TRBD1,TRBJ1-3,NA,CASSYQDRGAGNTIYF,TGTGCCAGCAGTTACCAGGACAGGGGTGCTGGAAACACCATATATTTT
TRBV5-1,NA,TRBJ2-1,NA,CASSLVVVAGVSSYNEQFF,TGCGCCAGCAGCTTGGTGGTAGTTGCGGGTGTGAGCTCCTACAATGAGCAGTTCTTC
TRBV30,NA,TRBJ1-3,NA,CAWAYRIGNTIYF,TGTGCCTGGGCTTACAGAATTGGAAACACCATATATTTT
TRBV5-1,NA,TRBJ2-7,NA,CASSLEGYEQYF,TGCGCCAGCAGCTTGGAAGGGTACGAGCAGTACTTC
TRBV19,TRBD1,TRBJ2-1,NA,CASSIERGLSYNEQFF,TGTGCCAGTAGTATAGAGAGGGGGCTATCCTACAATGAGCAGTTCTTC
TRBV6-5,NA,TRBJ1-6,NA,CASSRTVSNSPLHF,TGTGCCAGCAGTCGGACAGTTAGTAATTCACCCCTCCACTTT